This TCR beta chain was recorded in a study of blood T cells in healthy people across ages. The second PCR ran about 6 to 11 cycles with a sample-barcoded 5' primer and J-beta primers. TCRdb re-derived calls from the 5' RACE reads in MiXCR, one entry per CDR3 protein. Here the sample spans some 790,000 distinct CDR3 sequences, 25% to 35% being singletons. The germline V gene has CDR1 MDHEN and CDR2 SYDVKM. V lost 2 bases to trimming and J lost 7 bases; unmatched junction nucleotides: 9. CDR3 length: 15 residues. Donors were healthy Caucasian individuals from Russia aged about 6 to 95. Per sample, at least 5 micrograms of total RNA were extracted. On this clonotype: Antigen: not known.

The study, taken as a whole, reports: Strongly correlated with naive T cell percentage was TCR beta diversity.

The clonotype originates from an elderly woman in good health. Sequencing was performed on blood. The J gene is TRBJ1-1, the V gene TRBV28, with 8 bases aligning to TRBD1. The DNA of the CDR3 is TGTGCCAGCAGTTTACGGCCAGGGGGCAAGGTTGAAGCTTTCTTT. This sequence encodes CASSLRPGGKVEAFF.